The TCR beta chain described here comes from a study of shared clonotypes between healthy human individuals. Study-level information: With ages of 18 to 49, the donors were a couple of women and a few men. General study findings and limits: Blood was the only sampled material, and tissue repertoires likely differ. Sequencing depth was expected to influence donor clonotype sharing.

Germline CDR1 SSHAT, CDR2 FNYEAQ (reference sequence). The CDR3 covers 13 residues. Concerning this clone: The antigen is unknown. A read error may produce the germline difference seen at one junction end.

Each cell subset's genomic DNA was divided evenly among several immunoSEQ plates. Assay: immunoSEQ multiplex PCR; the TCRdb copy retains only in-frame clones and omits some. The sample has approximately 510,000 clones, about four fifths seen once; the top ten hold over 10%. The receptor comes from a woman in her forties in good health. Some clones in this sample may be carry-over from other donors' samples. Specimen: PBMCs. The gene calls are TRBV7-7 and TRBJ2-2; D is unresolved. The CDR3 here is CASSEVGTGELFF. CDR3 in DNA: TGTGCTAGCAGCGAAGTCGGCACCGGGGAGCTGTTTTTT.